Here is one T cell receptor (beta chain) with its context. What it binds is unknown. The data stem from a study of CXCR3-negative and CXCR3-positive naive CD8 T cells. Study information: Total TRB output reached about 130 million reads, about 1.5 +/- 0.3 million per library. Study-level results: Both naive subsets had comparably high diversity; memory CD8+ cells much lower. The authors found comparable surface CD5 between naive subsets and inferred TCR strength from TRB CDR3 properties. CXCR3-positive naive cells had TRB CDR3s that were more hydrophobic than CXCR3-negative naive cells had.

TRB cDNA libraries were made by UMI-labeled 5' RACE. TCRdb reprocessed the 5' RACE reads, with one entry per CDR3 protein and no DNA. The sample has about 98,000 distinct CDR3 sequences, and its top ten clones hold 1.1%. The CDR3 is 15 residues long. From germline, CDR1 is SGHTA and CDR2 FQGNSA. This chain joins TRBV7-2 and TRBJ2-7. Material: naive CXCR3+ CD8+ T cells from blood. The subset: CD45RO-CCR7+CD27+CD95- naive CD8+ T cells expressing CXCR3 (TNR3+). The TCR comes from a human donor in good health. Some clones in this sample may be carry-over from other donors' samples. The chain's CDR3 is CASSLEPDYSYEQYF.